The TCR beta chain described here comes from a study of CD8+ T cells in alopecia areata. Sequencing relied on a cDNA template that was reverse transcribed from extracted RNA. Sequenced by immunoSEQ multiplex PCR; TCRdb stores in-frame clones only, minus some. Counted here are about 110,000 clones, approximately 61% occurring once; the ten biggest clones make up around a quarter. As part of sample collection, lesional scalp punch biopsies and peripheral blood were taken from alopecia areata patients. Broader study findings: Against the mouse data, patients shared TCRs less clearly, possibly for HLA reasons.

Trimming cost V 6 bases and J 2 bases; bases outside gene matches: 7. CDR1 and CDR2 (germline): SGHDT, YYEEEE. This CDR3 region has 14 residues. Only one count was recorded for this clone. Its antigen is undetermined. This TCR was sampled from a human donor with alopecia areata. The sample was NKG2D-low CD8+ T cells sorted from blood. The chain combines TRBV5-6 with TRBJ1-1, with TRBD1 matching 7 bases. CDR3 region: CASTLQGINTEAFF. CDR3 DNA sequence: TGTGCCAGCACCTTACAGGGGATAAACACTGAAGCTTTCTTT.